One sample yielded the 11 T cell receptor beta chains listed below, sequenced in a study of beta chain features in type 1 diabetes. Study-wide results and caveats: When Type 1 diabetes patients were examined, their TCRB CDR3s proved moderately but significantly shorter in all four CD4+ subsets.

Their target antigens are unknown. Expressed TCRB transcripts were sequenced after all isolated RNA was converted to cDNA. TCRdb's table, derived via immunoSEQ multiplex PCR, lists solely in-frame clones and lacks some. Of about 340,000 clones in the sample, about a tenth are singletons; the top ten hold around 1%. The sample taken for sequencing was central memory CD4+ T cells from blood. Every receptor here comes from a man younger than 45 with type 1 diabetes.

This clone appeared a few times. This chain links TRBV27 with TRBJ2-5; D is perhaps TRBD2 (5 bases). The CDR3 totals 13 residues. Germline V lookup: CDR1 MNHEY, CDR2 SMNVEV (reference sequence). V lost 6 bases to trimming and J lost 5 bases, with 13 bases between them. This chain's CDR3 is CASSQRRDETQYF. As DNA, the CDR3 is TGTGCCAGCAGCCAACGCCGGGATGAGACCCAGTACTTC.

This clone showed up just a few times. The chain employs TRBV6-1 and TRBJ1-1, with D unclear. The CDR3 runs 13 residues. Looked up from germline, CDR1 is MNHNS and CDR2 is SASEGT. The germline V and J ends were trimmed by 7 bases and 3 bases, with 12 bases remaining between them. The CDR3 is CASNRDPHTEAFF. The CDR3, as DNA: TGTGCCAGCAACAGAGACCCCCACACTGAAGCTTTCTTT.

This clone was found a few times. DNA of the CDR3: TGTGCCAGCTCACCAACAGCAAACTATGGCTACACCTTC. Its protein is CASSPTANYGYTF. This rearrangement joins TRBV18 to TRBJ1-2, with D unresolved. The CDR3 is 13 residues long. Trimming left V 2 bases short and J 2 bases short, with 6 bases between. Germline CDR1 reads KGHSH; CDR2 reads LQKENI.

V usage is TRBV7-2 and J usage is TRBJ1-2, with unresolved D. V was pared by 2 bases and J by 3 bases, with 16 bases between. Germline CDR1 reads SGHTA; CDR2 reads FQGNSA. The CDR3 totals 16 residues. In nucleotides, the CDR3 is TGTGCCAGCAGCTTACAGGTCTCCCGTGGAGACTATGGCTACACCTTC. Amino acids: CASSLQVSRGDYGYTF.

The genes are TRBV29-1 and TRBJ2-3; no firm D call. CDR3 length equals 13 residues. The V gene lost 7 bases and the J gene lost 6 bases, with 17 bases spanning the gap. Germline-derived CDR1 and CDR2 are SQVTM and ANQGSEA. The CDR3 sequence is CSAALSKRDTQYF. In nucleotides, the CDR3 is TGCAGCGCAGCTCTATCTAAAAGGGATACGCAGTATTTT.

This clone showed up just a few times. The chain couples TRBV11-2 to TRBJ2-7; no firm D call. Trimming pared 5 bases from V and 0 bases from J, leaving 17 bases between. Per the germline V gene, CDR1 is SGHAT and CDR2 is FQNNGV. This CDR3 has 16 amino acids. CDR3 DNA: TGTGCCAGCAGCCAAGTAAGAGAAGTTGTCTCCTACGAGCAGTACTTC. Translated, it gives CASSQVREVVSYEQYF.

This clone has more than one count but fewer than ten. The chain uses TRBV7-2 and TRBJ1-2; tentatively, D is TRBD1 (5 bases). Germline V gives CDR1 SGHTA, CDR2 FQGNSA. The CDR3 is made up of 16 amino acids. Trimming took off 5 bases at V and 4 bases at J, with 20 bases between the two ends. CDR3 in amino acids: CASSLGQVPSGYGYTF. In nucleotides, the CDR3 is TGTGCCAGCAGCCTGGGGCAGGTACCGTCGGGCTATGGCTACACCTTC.

This clone was counted only a few times. The chain links TRBV27 to TRBJ1-1; the D is unclear. The V gene's germline CDR1 is MNHEY and CDR2 SMNVEV (reference sequence). With 2 bases removed from V and 1 base from J, the gap between germline ends came to 14 bases. The CDR3 totals 16 residues. CDR3 bases: TGTGCCAGCAGTTTAGAGCGTAACAGAAAGAACACTGAAGCTTTCTTT. Translating it yields CASSLERNRKNTEAFF.

On this clone: The sample has other DNA sequences that encode this CDR3 too. This rearrangement joins TRBV7-2 to TRBJ2-1, with D unclear. CDR1 SGHTA and CDR2 FQGNSA come from the germline V gene. The CDR3 spans 12 residues. V gave up 0 bases and J gave up 7 bases, with 4 bases separating them. CDR3 residues: CASSLARNEQFF. The CDR3 nucleotides are TGTGCCAGCAGCTTAGCCAGAAATGAGCAGTTCTTC. Filled out from reference TRBV7-2 and TRBJ2-1, the complete variable domain reads GAGVSQSPSNKVTEKGKDVELRCDPISGHTALYWYRQSLGQGLEFLIYFQGNSAPDKSGLPSDRFSAERTGGSVSTLTIQRTQQEDSAVYLCASSLARNEQFFGPGTRLTVL.

This clone has more than one count but fewer than ten. The gene calls are TRBV7-2 and TRBJ1-2; D not certain. The CDR3 spans 15 residues. Trimming removed 1 base from V and 4 bases from J, with 13 bases in between. Germline CDR1 and CDR2: SGHTA and FQGNSA. This chain's CDR3 is CASSLGRRNSYGYTF. For the CDR3, the DNA is TGTGCCAGCAGCTTAGGACGGAGAAATAGCTATGGCTACACCTTC.

The rearrangement joins TRBV29-1 to TRBJ1-1; TRBD1 might be the D (5 bases). Germline assignment: CDR1 SQVTM and CDR2 ANQGSEA. Trimming took off 6 bases at V and 1 base at J, with 9 bases between the two ends. This CDR3 spans 12 amino acids. CDR3 coding DNA: TGCAGCGTAAAAAGGGGGAACACTGAAGCTTTCTTT. It is translated as CSVKRGNTEAFF.